These 30 T cell receptor beta chains share one sample of origin, sequenced in a study of CD8 T cells in Susac syndrome. Random hexamers primed reverse transcription of about 0.5 to 1 ug RNA. TCRdb ran MiXCR on the immunoSEQ multiplex PCR reads and lists one entry per CDR3 protein. The table lists 100,000 to 150,000 distinct CDR3 sequences, 85% to 95% of them singletons, with roughly 0.31% in the top ten. The material sequenced was CD8+ T cells from PBMCs. These receptors were obtained from a human donor with multiple sclerosis.

J is TRBJ2-3 and V is TRBV9, with D unresolved. From germline, CDR1 is SGDLS and CDR2 YYNGEE. The CDR3 loop spans 15 amino acids. The V end was cut by 3 bases, the J end by 0 bases, with 11 bases between. The CDR3 loop reads CASSAYSTSTDTQYF. The CDR3 nucleotides are TGTGCCAGCAGCGCATACAGTACTAGCACAGATACGCAGTATTTT. The full variable domain, completed using reference TRBV9 and TRBJ2-3, is DSGVTQTPKHLITATGQRVTLRCSPRSGDLSVYWYQQSLDQGLQFLIQYYNGEERAKGNILERFSAQQFPDLHSELNLSSLELGDSALYFCASSAYSTSTDTQYFGPGTRLTVL.

The chain combines TRBV20-1 with TRBJ1-5; D is perhaps TRBD1 (5 bases). Deletions cut 1 base from V and 0 bases from J, with 10 bases between. CDR1 and CDR2 (germline): DFQATT, SNEGSKA (reference sequence). CDR3 length equals 15 residues. CDR3 in amino acids: CSARAGRASNQPQHF. CDR3 nucleotide sequence: TGCAGTGCTAGAGCAGGCAGGGCTAGCAATCAGCCCCAGCATTTT.

This clonotype appeared a single time. V and J are TRBV4-1 and TRBJ1-3, with D perhaps TRBD1 (5 bases). The ends were cut back, 0 bases at V and 3 bases at J, with 15 bases in the middle. This CDR3 spans 17 amino acids. The germline V gene encodes CDR1 MGHRA and CDR2 YSYEKL. The CDR3 sequence is CASSQERGPTDGNTIYF. The CDR3 DNA follows: TGCGCCAGCAGCCAAGAGAGGGGCCCCACTGATGGAAACACCATATATTTT.

This clonotype appeared once. The chain combines TRBV9 with TRBJ2-7; 10 nucleotides line up with TRBD2. This CDR3 spans 17 amino acids. Looked up from germline, CDR1 is SGDLS and CDR2 is YYNGEE. The V segment lost 4 bases and the J segment 5 bases; nucleotides outside the gene matches: 15. CDR3 in amino acids: CASSPFSSGGALHEQYF. The CDR3, as DNA: TGTGCCAGCAGCCCCTTCTCCAGCGGGGGGGCCCTCCACGAGCAGTACTTC.

The rearrangement links TRBV7-9 to TRBJ1-1, with D perhaps matching TRBD1 (5 bases). V lost 2 bases, J lost 0 bases, and 10 bases lay in between. This CDR3 is built from 15 residues. Germline CDR1 SEHNR, CDR2 FQNEAQ (reference sequence). CDR3 sequence reads: CASSLTPTVNTEAFF. CDR3 coding DNA: TGTGCCAGCAGCTTAACCCCGACAGTGAACACTGAAGCTTTCTTT.

This clonotype has more than one count but fewer than ten. The rearrangement links TRBV2 to TRBJ2-4, with TRBD1 identical over 8 bases. There are 12 residues in the CDR3. Germline V gene data show CDR1 as SNHLY and CDR2 as FYNNEI. The V and J ends lost 4 bases and 7 bases, in that order; junction bases with no gene match: 0. CDR3 sequence: CASSGTGNIQYF. CDR3 nucleotide sequence: TGTGCCAGCAGTGGGACAGGGAACATTCAGTACTTC.

This clonotype was seen once. This chain joins TRBV27 and TRBJ1-2, with D possibly TRBD1 on 5 matching bases. V was shortened by 3 bases and J by 8 bases, with 16 bases between the two germline ends. There are 14 residues in the CDR3. From germline, CDR1 is MNHEY and CDR2 SMNVEV (reference sequence). The CDR3 spells CASSLGPGVLGYTF. In DNA form, the CDR3 reads TGTGCCAGCAGTTTGGGGCCGGGGGTTTTGGGCTACACCTTC.

The gene calls are TRBV4-1 and TRBJ2-7; perhaps D is TRBD1 or TRBD2 (5 bases each). The germline gives CDR1 MGHRA, CDR2 YSYEKL. This CDR3 comprises 15 residues. Trimming stripped 3 bases from V and 2 bases from J, with 14 bases between. Here the CDR3 reads CASSHSTGGTYEQYF. The DNA of the CDR3 is TGCGCCAGCAGCCACTCGACTGGGGGAACCTACGAGCAGTACTTC.

This clonotype was seen only once. The V call is TRBV9, the J call TRBJ1-1; D gene unclear. The V gene's germline CDR1 is SGDLS and CDR2 YYNGEE. The V end lost 0 bases, the J end lost 0 bases, and 9 bases lay between the germline ends. The CDR3 has 15 residues. CDR3 residues: CASSVVGDLNTEAFF. CDR3 DNA sequence: TGTGCCAGCAGCGTAGTTGGTGACCTGAACACTGAAGCTTTCTTT.

The gene calls are TRBV20-1 and TRBJ2-7; 13 nucleotides match TRBD2. V was pared by 3 bases and J by 5 bases, with 4 bases of the junction left unmatched. This CDR3 region has 14 residues. Germline V gives CDR1 DFQATT, CDR2 SNEGSKA (reference sequence). CDR3 sequence: CSARMGLAGNEQYF. In DNA, the CDR3 is TGCAGTGCTAGGATGGGACTAGCGGGGAACGAGCAGTACTTC.

V usage is TRBV14 and J usage is TRBJ2-1, with TRBD1 matching 7 bases. V shed 0 bases, J shed 1 base, and the junction held 9 bases outside the gene matches. CDR1 and CDR2 from the germline V gene are SGHDN and FVKESK. The CDR3 runs to 18 residues. The chain's CDR3 is CASSQDLKGGWSYNEQFF. DNA for the CDR3: TGTGCCAGCAGCCAAGATCTGAAAGGGGGCTGGTCCTACAATGAGCAGTTCTTC.

The chain links TRBV3-1 to TRBJ2-6; D possibly uses TRBD1 or TRBD2 (5 bases each). The CDR3 runs to 18 residues. CDR1 and CDR2 from the germline V gene are LGHDT and YNNKEL (reference sequence). V lost 0 bases to trimming and J lost 3 bases, with 15 bases between them. In nucleotides, the CDR3 is TGTGCCAGCAGCCAAGATAGGCCAGGGAGTAGTGGGGCCAACGTCCTGACTTTC. This gives the protein CASSQDRPGSSGANVLTF.

CDR3 sequence reads: CAWKYDRKPGNTIYF. CDR3 sequence (DNA): TGTGCCTGGAAGTACGACAGGAAACCTGGAAACACCATATATTTT. V usage is TRBV30 and J usage is TRBJ1-3; possible D gene TRBD1, 6 bases. The V gene's germline CDR1 is GTSNPN and CDR2 SVGIG (reference sequence). V lost 4 bases, J lost 2 bases, and 15 bases lay in between. CDR3 length equals 15 residues.

The V gene is TRBV6-1, the J gene TRBJ2-3; D is ambiguous. Germline assignment: CDR1 MNHNS and CDR2 SASEGT. This CDR3 is built from 13 residues. V lost 4 bases to trimming and J lost 4 bases, with 9 bases between them. CDR3: CASSGPRADTQYF. CDR3 nucleotides: TGTGCCAGCAGTGGACCCCGGGCAGATACGCAGTATTTT.

In this sample, this clonotype turned up once. CDR3 protein: CASSLRPTGTDTQYF. The CDR3 DNA sequence: TGTGCCAGCAGTTTAAGGCCTACAGGCACAGATACGCAGTATTTT. The genes are TRBV27 and TRBJ2-3, with unresolved D. V was cut by 2 bases and J by 1 base, with 10 bases left in between. The CDR3 length is 15 residues. In germline, CDR1 is MNHEY, CDR2 SMNVEV (reference sequence).

The chain uses TRBV11-2 and TRBJ2-3; 16 positions agree with TRBD2. Losses at the gene ends were 2 bases for V and 3 bases for J; bases not matched to a gene: 8. Germline V CDR1 and CDR2: SGHAT, FQNNGV. The CDR3 extends over 19 amino acids. The CDR3 bases are TGTGCCAGCAGCTTACGGGGGACTAGCGGGAGGGCCGTAACAGATACGCAGTATTTT. This codes for CASSLRGTSGRAVTDTQYF.

The chain has TRBV9 and TRBJ1-1; D is perhaps TRBD1 (6 bases). Germline loops: CDR1 SGDLS, CDR2 YYNGEE. The V end lost 3 bases, the J end lost 6 bases, and 12 bases lay between the germline ends. This CDR3 has 13 amino acids. CDR3 bases: TGTGCCAGCAGCGCCCTACAGGGCTCTGAAGCTTTCTTT. Encoded protein: CASSALQGSEAFF.

This chain links TRBV3-1 with TRBJ2-1, with a weak D call TRBD2 (5 bases). From germline, CDR1 is LGHDT and CDR2 YNNKEL (reference sequence). There are 16 residues in the CDR3. Trimming pared 3 bases from V and 3 bases from J, leaving 15 bases between. The CDR3 nucleotides are TGTGCCAGCAGCCAGGGGAAGCGGAGGTTCTACAATGAGCAGTTCTTC. Translated: CASSQGKRRFYNEQFF.

The rearrangement uses TRBV19 and TRBJ2-1; TRBD2 matches at 8 bases. Trimming removed 3 bases from V and 8 bases from J; junction bases left unmatched: 9. Germline lookup yields CDR1 LNHDA and CDR2 SQIVND (reference sequence). This CDR3 spans 15 amino acids. CDR3 sequence reads: CASSISGTTWDEQFF. The CDR3 bases are TGTGCCAGTAGTATTAGCGGGACTACGTGGGATGAGCAGTTCTTC.

The chain has TRBV15 and TRBJ2-7; no clear D. V was cut by 0 bases and J by 11 bases, with 8 bases left in between. This CDR3 has 11 residues. The germline V gene has CDR1 LNHNV and CDR2 YYDKDF (reference sequence). The DNA of the CDR3 is TGTGCCACCAGCAGAGAGGGAAAGGAGTACTTC. Its translation: CATSREGKEYF.

J is TRBJ1-2 and V is TRBV12-3 or TRBV12-4, with D hard to call. CDR3 length: 14 residues. V was trimmed by 5 bases and J by 6 bases, leaving 16 bases between them. CDR3 region: CASSPQLSGDGYTF. The CDR3 region has the DNA TGTGCCAGCAGTCCCCAACTTTCCGGGGATGGCTACACCTTC.

The V gene is TRBV29-1, the J gene TRBJ2-7, with D perhaps TRBD2 (5 bases). This CDR3 is built from 13 residues. V was trimmed by 3 bases and J by 2 bases, leaving 11 bases between them. Germline V lookup: CDR1 SQVTM, CDR2 ANQGSEA. The CDR3 nucleotides read TGCAGCGTTGATGCCCCGGAGGCCTACGAGCAGTACTTC. Protein product: CSVDAPEAYEQYF.

This clonotype was counted between two and nine times. The chain employs TRBV15 and TRBJ2-7; 8 nucleotides agree with TRBD1. This CDR3 is 14 amino acids long. Germline V gene lookup returns CDR1 LNHNV and CDR2 YYDKDF (reference sequence). With 3 bases clipped from V and 5 bases from J, the junction kept 6 bases outside the gene matches. As DNA, the CDR3 is TGTGCCACCAGCAGGGATTCGGACAGGGACGAGCAGTACGTC. This sequence encodes CATSRDSDRDEQYV.

This clonotype has only one observation. The chain combines TRBV15 with TRBJ2-5; 8 nucleotides match TRBD1. Germline V gene lookup returns CDR1 LNHNV and CDR2 YYDKDF (reference sequence). The V segment lost 0 bases and the J segment 5 bases; nucleotides outside the gene matches: 5. CDR3 length: 15 residues. The CDR3, as DNA: TGTGCCACCAGCAGAGACAGGGGGCCGGGTGAGACCCAGTACTTC. It specifies CATSRDRGPGETQYF.

V gene TRBV5-1 combines with J gene TRBJ2-3; TRBD1 might be the D (5 bases). Trimming took off 0 bases at V and 6 bases at J, with 11 bases between the two ends. Per germline, CDR1 SGHRS and CDR2 YFSETQ. CDR3 length: 14 amino acids. The CDR3 spells CASSLGREGDTQYF. In nucleotides, the CDR3 is TGCGCCAGCAGCTTGGGCAGGGAAGGTGATACGCAGTATTTT.

This clonotype was observed a single time. This sequence joins TRBV7-8 and TRBJ2-1; 10 positions match TRBD2. The junction had 1 base not matched to a gene; V was cut back by 4 bases and J by 10 bases. The CDR3 length is 12 residues. CDR1 is SGHVS, CDR2 FQNEAQ, per germline. In nucleotides, the CDR3 is TGTGCCAGCAGCTCAGCGGGGGGGGAGCAGTTCTTC. Its translation is CASSSAGGEQFF.

The V call is TRBV13, the J call TRBJ2-6; the D call may be TRBD1 or TRBD2 (6 bases each). V gave up 2 bases and J gave up 4 bases, with 18 bases separating them. The CDR3 spans 18 residues. Germline V CDR1 and CDR2: PRHDT, FYEKMQ (reference sequence). The CDR3 spells CASSLWGAFLAGANVLTF. The CDR3, as DNA: TGTGCCAGCAGCTTATGGGGGGCGTTTTTGGCGGGGGCCAACGTCCTGACTTTC.

This chain joins TRBV5-4 and TRBJ2-7; 12 bases match TRBD2. Trimming took 2 bases from V and 4 from J; bases not matched to a gene: 10. In germline, CDR1 is SGHNT, CDR2 YYREEE (reference sequence). CDR3 size: 17 residues. CDR3 DNA: TGTGCCAGCAGCTTTGATGCTAGCGGGAGGGCCGGTTACGAGCAGTACGTC. It codes for CASSFDASGRAGYEQYV.

The J gene is TRBJ1-4, the V gene TRBV12-3 or TRBV12-4, with a tentative D call TRBD1 (5 bases). V shed 6 bases and J shed 8 bases, with 19 bases lying between them. This CDR3 has 15 amino acids. The CDR3 protein is CASRTPGLPGEKLFF. The DNA of the CDR3 is TGTGCCAGCAGAACCCCGGGATTACCAGGGGAAAAACTGTTTTTT.

This clonotype was detected only once. The chain links TRBV24-1 to TRBJ2-2; D is possibly TRBD1 (5 bases). Germline lookup yields CDR1 KGHDR and CDR2 SFDVKD. The CDR3 totals 17 residues. Trimming shortened V by 3 bases and J by 0 bases, and 13 bases separated the two germline ends. The CDR3 here is CATSDSRQYANTGELFF. DNA for the CDR3: TGTGCCACCAGTGATAGCCGACAGTACGCGAACACCGGGGAGCTGTTTTTT.